This record concerns one TCR beta chain sequence. Its specificity is not known. The repertoire was sequenced with immunoSEQ multiplex PCR; TCRdb's copy has only in-frame clones and lacks some. Of under 45,000 clones in the sample, 82% were seen once. This sample is part of a study of PD-L1 blockade in urothelial cancer. Study background: Patients commenced intravenous atezolizumab, 1,200 mg every 3 weeks, in 2014. Study patients had been treated with 0 to 3 previous chemotherapy regimens. A median of approximately 140,000 T cells was found in the blood samples. Findings and caveats of the study: Better survival was predicted by below-median pretreatment blood TCR clonality.

CDR1 and CDR2 from the germline V gene are MNHNY and SVGAGI (reference sequence). This CDR3 region has 16 residues. V was cut by 4 bases and J by 0 bases, with 10 bases left in between. The specimen was PBMCs, collected around atezolizumab (anti-PD-L1) treatment. This sequence joins TRBV6-6 and TRBJ1-6, with D unresolved. This sequence originates from a man in his 60s with urothelial cancer. The CDR3 here is CASSLGGFSYNSPLHF. The CDR3 DNA reads TGTGCCAGCAGTTTGGGAGGTTTCTCCTATAATTCACCCCTCCACTTT.